This TCR beta chain was identified in a study of T cells after posttransplantation cyclophosphamide. Study-level results: After PTCy, TRB diversity resembled that of CNI/methotrexate controls.

V lost 7 bases and J lost 13; bases outside the gene matches: 16. CDR3 length: 14 residues. Germline CDR1 and CDR2: MNHNY and SVGAGI (reference sequence). A remark on this clone: Its target is not known.

Cyclophosphamide on days +3 and +4 followed busulfan-fludarabine conditioning and a marrow graft. Assay: immunoSEQ multiplex PCR; the TCRdb copy retains only in-frame clones and omits some. The sample holds roughly 5,900 clones, 1.5% to 2% seen once. The source material was PBMCs, sampled 242 days after a stem cell transplant with posttransplant cyclophosphamide. The receptor was derived from a young adult male patient who received an allogeneic stem cell transplant from a related donor, was CMV-positive, and had no GVHD. Some T cells may arise from the graft donor. The chain recombines TRBV6-6 with TRBJ1-5, with 7 bases lining up with TRBD1. DNA for the CDR3: TGTGCCAGCATGAAGGGGGACAGTAATCAGGCGCAGCATTTT. Amino acid sequence: CASMKGDSNQAQHF.